A single sample gave rise to the 2 T cell receptor beta chains below, sequenced in a study of shared clonotypes between healthy human individuals. The data were produced by immunoSEQ multiplex PCR, yet TCRdb's version contains in-frame clones alone and is incomplete. The sample has approximately 720,000 clones, around 92% seen once. Cells designated naive CD8 were CD45RO-negative and were positively selected for CCR7, with terminally differentiated effector memory CD45RA+ cells excluded. The sequenced sample consisted of naive CD8+ T cells sorted from blood. These receptors all stem from a man aged 25 to 45 in good health.

The rearrangement uses TRBV15 and TRBJ2-6; D ambiguous. Trimming took 6 bases from V and 0 from J, leaving 3 bases between them. Germline loops: CDR1 LNHNV, CDR2 YYDKDF (reference sequence). The CDR3 sequence is 13 residues long. The CDR3 DNA reads as TGTGCCACCAGTAACTCTGGGGCCAACGTCCTGACTTTC. Translating gives CATSNSGANVLTF.

The V and J genes are TRBV9 and TRBJ2-5, with TRBD2 matching over 8 bases. Germline V lookup: CDR1 SGDLS, CDR2 YYNGEE. V trimming: 6 bases; J trimming: 4 bases; junction bases outside the gene matches: 8. The CDR3 runs to 14 residues. CDR3 in DNA: TGTGCCAGCACCCCGGGGGGGTGGTCAGAGACCCAGTACTTC. Translation: CASTPGGWSETQYF.